This record looks at one T cell receptor beta chain sequence and its context. This specimen includes other DNA sequences encoding the same CDR3. These data originate in a study of blood T cell repertoires in COVID-19. Looking at the study overall: COVID-19 samples, acute and convalescent, were from the United States, Italy and Spain. T cells, B-cell-depleted T cells, or PBMCs provided the cDNA or gDNA that served as material.

Germline assignment: CDR1 SGHRS and CDR2 YFSETQ. J gave up 4 bases and V 0 bases, and 0 bases lay outside the gene matches. The CDR3 sequence is 14 residues long. Source study methods: Amplification of reference gene primers provided the estimated nucleated cell counts. The table came from immunoSEQ multiplex PCR; TCRdb's copy has only in-frame clones and leaves some out. V and J calls and clone size come straight from that table; D and trimming were deduced from the DNA. The sample lists 100,000 to 150,000 clones; less than 90% were seen once. The clonotype originates from a man between 60 and 70 years old with acute or convalescent COVID-19. The sequencing input was peripheral blood. V is TRBV5-1 and J is TRBJ2-2, with TRBD1 identical over 7 bases. CDR3 protein: CASSLDRGTGELFF. The CDR3 nucleotides are TGCGCCAGCAGCTTGGACAGGGGCACCGGGGAGCTGTTTTTT.